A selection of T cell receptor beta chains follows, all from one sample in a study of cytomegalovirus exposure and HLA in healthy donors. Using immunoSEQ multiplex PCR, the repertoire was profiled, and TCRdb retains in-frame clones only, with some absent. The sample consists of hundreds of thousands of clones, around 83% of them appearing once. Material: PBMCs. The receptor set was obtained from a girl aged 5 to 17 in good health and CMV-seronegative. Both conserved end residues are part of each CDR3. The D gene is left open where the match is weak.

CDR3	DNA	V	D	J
CASSSGGGGYEQYF	TGTGCCAGCAGTTCGGGGGGGGGCGGTTACGAGCAGTACTTC	TRBV27	TRBD2	TRBJ2-7
CASSLGSTRQPQHF	TGTGCCAGCAGCTTAGGGTCCACTAGGCAGCCCCAGCATTTT	TRBV5-6	-	TRBJ1-5
CASSPLLSVSEKLFF	TGTGCCAGCAGCCCTCTCTTGAGTGTTAGTGAAAAACTGTTTTTT	TRBV7-6	-	TRBJ1-4
CASSLTPGQGFNEQFF	TGTGCCAGCAGTTTAACTCCGGGACAGGGGTTCAATGAGCAGTTCTTC	TRBV27	TRBD1	TRBJ2-1
CASRRGSNTGELFF	TGTGCCAGTAGACGGGGGTCGAACACCGGGGAGCTGTTTTTT	TRBV19	-	TRBJ2-2
CAWRSGGPIDTQYF	TGTGCCTGGCGCAGCGGGGGGCCGATAGATACGCAGTATTTT	TRBV30	TRBD2	TRBJ2-3
CAWSPDRGYGYTF	TGTGCCTGGAGTCCGGACAGGGGGTATGGCTACACCTTC	TRBV30	TRBD1	TRBJ1-2
CASSFGTDRENTEAFF	TGTGCCAGCAGCTTCGGAACGGACAGGGAGAACACTGAAGCTTTCTTT	TRBV11-2	TRBD1	TRBJ1-1
CASSLDIWAGGSTDTQYF	TGTGCCAGCAGTTTAGATATTTGGGCAGGGGGTTCCACAGATACGCAGTATTTT	TRBV27	TRBD1	TRBJ2-3
CASSAFTGELVYGYTF	TGTGCCAGCAGCGCCTTCACAGGGGAACTAGTCTATGGCTACACCTTC	TRBV11-2	TRBD1	TRBJ1-2
CASSYSGGDTQYF	TGTGCCAGCAGCTATTCAGGGGGGGATACGCAGTATTTT	TRBV11-2	-	TRBJ2-3